This T cell receptor (beta chain) appears in the sequencing data of a study of shared clonotypes between healthy human individuals. This table comes from immunoSEQ multiplex PCR, and its TCRdb copy is limited to in-frame clones, with some not included. The table shows a few hundred thousand clones, with around 77% occurring only once. Free of recent acute infections or vaccinations, the donors were healthy HIV-negative adults. Per the germline V gene, CDR1 is SGDLS and CDR2 is YYNGEE. This CDR3 is 13 amino acids long. V was pared by 3 bases and J by 7 bases, with 3 bases of the junction left unmatched.

This clonotype was obtained from a woman aged 40 to 50 in good health. Some clones in this sample may be carry-over from other donors' samples. The chain couples TRBV9 to TRBJ1-5, with 8 bases lining up with TRBD1. Material for sequencing was PBMCs. CDR3 bases: TGTGCCAGCAGCGAACAGGGGGGCCAGCCCCAGCATTTT. This sequence encodes CASSEQGGQPQHF.